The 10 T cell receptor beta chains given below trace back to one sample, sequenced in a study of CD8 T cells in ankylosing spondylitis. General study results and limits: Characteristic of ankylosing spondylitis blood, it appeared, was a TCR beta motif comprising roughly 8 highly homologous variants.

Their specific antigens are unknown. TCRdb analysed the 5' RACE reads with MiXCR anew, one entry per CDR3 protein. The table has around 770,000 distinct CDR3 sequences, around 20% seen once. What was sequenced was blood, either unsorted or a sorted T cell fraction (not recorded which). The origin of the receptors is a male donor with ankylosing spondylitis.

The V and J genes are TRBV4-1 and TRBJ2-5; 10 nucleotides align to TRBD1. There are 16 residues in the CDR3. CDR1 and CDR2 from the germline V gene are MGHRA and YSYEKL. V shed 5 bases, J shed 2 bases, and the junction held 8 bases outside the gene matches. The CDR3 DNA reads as TGCGCCAGCAGCGAAAGGACAGGGGGGCGGCAAGAGACCCAGTACTTC. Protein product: CASSERTGGRQETQYF.

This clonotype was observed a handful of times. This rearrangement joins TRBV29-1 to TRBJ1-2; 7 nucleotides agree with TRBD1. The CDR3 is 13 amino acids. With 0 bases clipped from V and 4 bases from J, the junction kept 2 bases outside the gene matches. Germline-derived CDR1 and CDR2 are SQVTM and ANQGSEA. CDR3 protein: CSVEDWDSYGYTF. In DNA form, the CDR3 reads TGCAGCGTTGAAGATTGGGACAGCTATGGCTACACCTTC.

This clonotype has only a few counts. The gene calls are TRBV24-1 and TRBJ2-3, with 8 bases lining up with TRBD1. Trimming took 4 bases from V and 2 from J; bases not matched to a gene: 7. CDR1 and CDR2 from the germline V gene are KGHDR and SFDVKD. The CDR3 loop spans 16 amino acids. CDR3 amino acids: CATSDQDRADTDTQYF. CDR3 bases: TGTGCCACCAGTGACCAGGACAGGGCGGACACAGATACGCAGTATTTT.

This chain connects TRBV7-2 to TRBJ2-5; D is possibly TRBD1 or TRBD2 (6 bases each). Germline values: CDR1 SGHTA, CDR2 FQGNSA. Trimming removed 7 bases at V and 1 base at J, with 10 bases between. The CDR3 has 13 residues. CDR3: CASKRGAQETQYF. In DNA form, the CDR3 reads TGTGCCAGCAAGAGGGGGGCCCAAGAGACCCAGTACTTC.

CDR3 DNA: TGTGCCACCGAGAACACCGGGGAGCTGTTTTTT. It codes for CATENTGELFF. The chain employs TRBV24-1 and TRBJ2-2; D unresolved. V was clipped by 9 bases and J by 1 base, with 2 bases between them. From germline, CDR1 is KGHDR and CDR2 SFDVKD. This CDR3 contains 11 residues.

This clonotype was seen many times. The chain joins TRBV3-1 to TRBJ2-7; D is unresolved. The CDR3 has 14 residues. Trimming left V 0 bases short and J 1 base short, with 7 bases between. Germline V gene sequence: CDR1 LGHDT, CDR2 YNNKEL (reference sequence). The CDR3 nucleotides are TGTGCCAGCAGCCAAGAGGGCAGTTCCTACGAGCAGTACTTC. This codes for CASSQEGSSYEQYF.

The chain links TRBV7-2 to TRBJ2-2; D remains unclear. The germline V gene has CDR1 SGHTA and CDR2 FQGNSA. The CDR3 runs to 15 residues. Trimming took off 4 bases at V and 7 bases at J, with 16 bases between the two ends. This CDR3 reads CASSSRVGSDGELFF. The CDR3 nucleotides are TGTGCCAGCAGCTCAAGGGTCGGGTCGGACGGGGAGCTGTTTTTT.

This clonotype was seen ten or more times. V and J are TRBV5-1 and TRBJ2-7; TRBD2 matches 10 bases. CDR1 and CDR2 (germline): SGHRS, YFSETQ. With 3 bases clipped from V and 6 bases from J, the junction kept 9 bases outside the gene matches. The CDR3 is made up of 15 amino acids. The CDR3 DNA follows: TGCGCCAGCAGCTCCGTTATAGCGGGAGGTCTCGAGCAGTACTTC. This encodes CASSSVIAGGLEQYF. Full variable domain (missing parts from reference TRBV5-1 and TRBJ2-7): KAGVTQTPRYLIKTRGQQVTLSCSPISGHRSVSWYQQTPGQGLQFLFEYFSETQRNKGNFPGRFSGRQFSNSRSEMNVSTLELGDSALYLCASSSVIAGGLEQYFGPGTRLTVT.

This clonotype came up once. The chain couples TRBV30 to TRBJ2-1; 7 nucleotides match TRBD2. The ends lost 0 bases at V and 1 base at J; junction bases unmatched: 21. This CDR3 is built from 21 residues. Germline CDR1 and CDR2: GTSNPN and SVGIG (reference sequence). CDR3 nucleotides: TGTGCCTGGAGTGTACATTTGCCCAGCGGGAAAGAACTCTTTTCCTACAATGAGCAGTTCTTC. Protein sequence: CAWSVHLPSGKELFSYNEQFF.

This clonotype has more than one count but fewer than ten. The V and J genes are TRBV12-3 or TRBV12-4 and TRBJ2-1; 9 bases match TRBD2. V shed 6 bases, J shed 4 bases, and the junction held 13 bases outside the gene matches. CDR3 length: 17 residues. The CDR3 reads CASSKILAGSQYNEQFF. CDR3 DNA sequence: TGTGCCAGCAGCAAAATCCTAGCGGGGTCCCAGTACAATGAGCAGTTCTTC.